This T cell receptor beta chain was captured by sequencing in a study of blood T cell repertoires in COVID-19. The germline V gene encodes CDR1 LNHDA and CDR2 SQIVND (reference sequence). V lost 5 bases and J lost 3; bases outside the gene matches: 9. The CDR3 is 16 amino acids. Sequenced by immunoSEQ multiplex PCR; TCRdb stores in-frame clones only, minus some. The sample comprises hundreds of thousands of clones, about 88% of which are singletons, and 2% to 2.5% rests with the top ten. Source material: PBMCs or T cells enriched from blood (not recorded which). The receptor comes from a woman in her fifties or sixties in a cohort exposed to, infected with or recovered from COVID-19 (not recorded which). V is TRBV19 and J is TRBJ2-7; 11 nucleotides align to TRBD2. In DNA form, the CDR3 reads TGTGCCAGTAGTTCACTACCGGGACTAGCGGTCTACGAGCAGTACTTC. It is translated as CASSSLPGLAVYEQYF.